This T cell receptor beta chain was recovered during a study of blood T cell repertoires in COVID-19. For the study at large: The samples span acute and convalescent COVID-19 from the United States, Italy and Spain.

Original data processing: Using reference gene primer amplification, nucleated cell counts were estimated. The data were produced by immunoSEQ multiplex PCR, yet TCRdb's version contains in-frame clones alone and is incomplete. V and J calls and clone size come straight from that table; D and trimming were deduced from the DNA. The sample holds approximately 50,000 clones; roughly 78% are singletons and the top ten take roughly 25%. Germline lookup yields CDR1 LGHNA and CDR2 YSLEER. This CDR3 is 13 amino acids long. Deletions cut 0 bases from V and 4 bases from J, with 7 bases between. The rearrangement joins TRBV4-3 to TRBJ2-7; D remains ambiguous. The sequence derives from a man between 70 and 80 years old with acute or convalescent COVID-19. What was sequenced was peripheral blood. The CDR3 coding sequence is TGCGCCAGCAGCCAAGATCGAGGATACGAGCAGTACTTC. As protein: CASSQDRGYEQYF.